This is a list of T cell receptor beta chains from one sample in a study of shared clonotypes between healthy human individuals. Repertoires were generated with immunoSEQ multiplex PCR, while TCRdb's copy carries only in-frame clones and drops some. This table has under 600,000 clones, 75% to 80% appearing once. The material sequenced was PBMCs. Receptors were obtained from a woman between 35 and 50 years old in good health. Some clones in this sample may be carry-over from other donors' samples. Each CDR3 is given without its conserved first and last residue. Rows may omit the clone size; those that give it use once, few, many or a size class.

>.|TRBV30|TRBJ2-7
AWGTSGRSYEQY
>.|TRBV5-1|TRBJ2-5
ASSLKGLAGGQETQY
>.|TRBV6-6|TRBJ1-1
ASSLITGGPEAF
>.|TRBV11-2|TRBJ2-7
ASSLGQEFYEQY
>.|TRBV10-3|TRBJ2-2
AISVNGANTGELF
>once|TRBV7-2|TRBJ2-1
ASSLGLPYNEQF
>.|TRBV7-2|TRBJ2-7
ASSLGGTTPAYEQY
>few|TRBV19|TRBJ2-7
ASSITGSSYEQY
>few|TRBV7-2|TRBJ2-7
ASTVGGLYEQY
>.|TRBV19|TRBJ2-2
ASRSGTGELF
>.|TRBV5-1|TRBJ2-5
ASSTAPGNQETQY
>.|TRBV10-3|TRBJ1-2
AISGGTDNYGYT
>.|TRBV27|TRBJ2-1
ASRGTASSYNEQF
>.|TRBV18|TRBJ2-5
ASSPTRRETQY
>.|TRBV7-2|TRBJ2-7
ASSFGTGDSYEQY
>.|TRBV7-9|TRBJ2-5
ASSAGQGYQETQY
>.|TRBV20-1|TRBJ1-2
SASRGGGYT
>once|TRBV14|TRBJ2-2
ASSQDATELNTGELF
>.|TRBV6-1|TRBJ2-1
ASSEPFGGPLQF
>.|TRBV5-4|TRBJ2-1
AMKRAGGRNEQF
>once|TRBV7-2|TRBJ2-2
ASSLFGGTNTGELF
>.|TRBV5-6|TRBJ1-3
TSSLDSRTASGNTIY
>.|TRBV5-1|TRBJ2-3
ASSGRTGRTDTQY
>.|TRBV11-2|TRBJ2-7
ASSLGRRSSYEQY
>.|TRBV15|TRBJ2-5
ATSRSASYQETQY
>.|TRBV18|TRBJ2-5
ASSPPMGYQETQY
>.|TRBV7-2|TRBJ2-7
ASSLNPAGVGYEQY
>.|TRBV7-9|TRBJ2-2
ASSPAGELF
>.|TRBV6-5|TRBJ2-5
ASSSDPEETQY
>.|TRBV5-5|TRBJ1-1
ASSFGGIMNTEAF
>many|TRBV2|TRBJ1-1
ASTQQPNTEAF
>.|TRBV23-1|TRBJ1-5
ASNYIGNKYNQPQH
>.|TRBV29-1|TRBJ2-4
SAADDHTGRRGDLAKNIQY
>few|TRBV11-2|TRBJ1-1
ASSLAGTGVTEAF
>.|TRBV28|TRBJ2-4
ASSLLSGISVAKNIQY
>.|TRBV7-9|TRBJ2-3
ASSLELAGIDTQY
>.|TRBV10-2|TRBJ1-3
ASSDWGPGNTIY
>.|TRBV7-3|TRBJ2-3
ASSLSYASDTQY